What follows are 31 T cell receptor beta chains derived from one specimen sequenced in a study (TCRdb year 2016). Receptor libraries were prepared by RT-PCR. The run used an Illumina MiSeq. TCRdb passed the public sequencing reads through fastp at Q25 and MiXCR, retaining productive beta sequences. Every entry covers one CDR3 protein and lists the most common genes and DNA from its rows. Present in this sample are approximately 720,000 distinct CDR3 sequences, 12% to 15% of which were seen just once. The ten largest clones represent 3.6% of the sample. The sequenced material came from memory CD4+ T cells from blood. The receptors stem from a female donor in good health, serving as a healthy control.

The chain has TRBV10-3 and TRBJ1-2; perhaps TRBD1 as D (5 bases). Trimming left V 5 bases short and J 3 bases short, with 22 bases between. Germline CDR1 is ENHRY and CDR2 is SYGVKD. This CDR3 region has 17 residues. This chain's CDR3 is CAISRSGQAGFDYGYTF. CDR3 DNA sequence: TGTGCCATCAGTCGTTCGGGGCAGGCCGGCTTCGACTATGGCTACACCTTC.

The genes are TRBV18 and TRBJ1-4; D call uncertain. Trimming left V 2 bases short and J 8 bases short, with 18 bases between. This CDR3 is built from 16 residues. Germline loops: CDR1 KGHSH, CDR2 LQKENI. CDR3 amino acids: CASSPSFVLEEEKLFF. The CDR3, as DNA: TGTGCCAGCTCACCAAGTTTTGTCTTAGAGGAGGAAAAACTGTTTTTT.

This clonotype was counted a few times. The chain carries TRBV7-2 and TRBJ2-5; TRBD2 agrees at 7 bases. Unmatched junction bases numbered 5, after V lost 3 bases and J lost 1 base. From germline, CDR1 is SGHTA and CDR2 FQGNSA. The CDR3 consists of 15 residues. This chain's CDR3 is CASSLRRGTQETQYF. In nucleotides, the CDR3 is TGTGCCAGCAGCTTGAGGCGGGGGACCCAAGAGACCCAGTACTTC.

This clonotype came up many times. The J gene is TRBJ1-1, the V gene TRBV29-1; TRBD1 matches at 9 bases. The V gene's germline CDR1 is SQVTM and CDR2 ANQGSEA. This CDR3 is built from 12 residues. V gave up 5 bases and J gave up 6 bases; unmatched junction bases: 4. CDR3 loop: CSVRGQGSEAFF. DNA of the CDR3: TGCAGCGTTCGGGGACAGGGTTCTGAAGCTTTCTTT.

The CDR3 DNA reads as TGCGCCAGCAGCTTGCCCGGGACAGGGAGGTCCGGGGAGCTGTTTTTT. It translates to CASSLPGTGRSGELFF. The chain employs TRBV5-1 and TRBJ2-2; 9 nucleotides align to TRBD1. Germline lookup yields CDR1 SGHRS and CDR2 YFSETQ. The CDR3 totals 16 residues. V shed 1 base, J shed 6 bases, and the junction held 7 bases outside the gene matches.

There are many counts of this clonotype. This chain connects TRBV20-1 to TRBJ2-7; TRBD2 is a possible D gene (6 bases). V was trimmed by 3 bases and J by 2 bases, leaving 14 bases between them. Germline loops: CDR1 DFQATT, CDR2 SNEGSKA (reference sequence). The CDR3 totals 14 residues. CDR3 amino acids: CSASQRVHTYEQYF. CDR3 nucleotide sequence: TGCAGTGCTAGCCAGCGGGTGCACACCTACGAGCAGTACTTC.

This clonotype was counted at least ten times. The J gene is TRBJ1-2, the V gene TRBV12-3 or TRBV12-4; the D is unclear. There are 14 residues in the CDR3. With 1 base removed from V and 8 bases from J, the gap between germline ends came to 14 bases. The CDR3 region has the DNA TGTGCCAGCAGTTTAGAATCGCTCTCTAAAGGCTACACCTTC. This sequence encodes CASSLESLSKGYTF.

This clonotype was seen only a few times. V and J are TRBV20-1 and TRBJ2-1; 12 nucleotides match TRBD2. Germline values: CDR1 DFQATT, CDR2 SNEGSKA (reference sequence). This CDR3 contains 15 residues. V lost 5 bases, J lost 2 bases, and 4 bases stayed unmatched. CDR3 bases: TGCAGTGCTGGGACTAGCGGGTTCCCCTACAATGAGCAGTTCTTC. Protein: CSAGTSGFPYNEQFF.

The sample holds a few counts of this clonotype. The rearrangement joins TRBV3-1 to TRBJ2-2; 7 bases line up with TRBD1. Germline lookup yields CDR1 LGHDT and CDR2 YNNKEL (reference sequence). V was clipped by 6 bases and J by 4 bases; unmatched bases: 2. The CDR3 has 13 residues. The CDR3 coding sequence is TGTGCCAGCAGAGGGGGCAGCACCGGGGAGCTGTTTTTT. Translated, it gives CASRGGSTGELFF.

The rearrangement joins TRBV27 to TRBJ2-7; 9 nucleotides agree with TRBD1. The J segment lost 0 bases and the V segment lost 6 bases, leaving 9 bases of the junction unmatched. The CDR3 loop spans 16 amino acids. Germline CDR1 is MNHEY and CDR2 is SMNVEV (reference sequence). CDR3 sequence (DNA): TGTGCCAGCAGAATAGACGGGACAGGGCTCTCCTACGAGCAGTACTTC. Protein sequence: CASRIDGTGLSYEQYF.

This clonotype appeared many times. The CDR3 is CSAKGQINSPLHF. CDR3 in DNA: TGCAGTGCTAAAGGACAGATTAATTCACCCCTCCACTTT. The rearrangement uses TRBV20-1 and TRBJ1-6; tentative D call: TRBD1 (6 bases). The CDR3 length is 13 residues. V gave up 4 bases and J gave up 6 bases, with 10 bases separating them. Germline lookup yields CDR1 DFQATT and CDR2 SNEGSKA (reference sequence).

The chain combines TRBV7-2 with TRBJ2-2; 8 bases match TRBD2. CDR3 length equals 16 residues. Germline CDR1 is SGHTA and CDR2 is FQGNSA. J gave up 5 bases and V 0 bases, and 5 bases lay outside the gene matches. The CDR3 DNA reads as TGTGCCAGCAGCTTAGCAGCGGGAGCTAGGACCGGGGAGCTGTTTTTT. Amino acids: CASSLAAGARTGELFF.

The gene calls are TRBV7-9 and TRBJ1-1; TRBD1 aligns across 8 bases. The V segment lost 2 bases and the J segment 1 base; nucleotides outside the gene matches: 3. This CDR3 is 15 amino acids long. The germline CDR1 and CDR2 sequences are SEHNR and FQNEAQ (reference sequence). CDR3 amino acids: CASSLQGQGNTEAFF. The CDR3 DNA reads as TGTGCCAGCAGCTTACAAGGACAGGGGAACACTGAAGCTTTCTTT.

This clonotype came up a few times. V and J are TRBV27 and TRBJ2-5, with D perhaps assigned TRBD1 or TRBD2 (5 bases each). Trimming cost V 5 bases and J 5 bases, with 18 bases left between them. This CDR3 region has 15 residues. Per germline, CDR1 MNHEY and CDR2 SMNVEV (reference sequence). For the CDR3, the DNA is TGTGCCAGCAGTCTAGAACCGGGGACCTGGGAGACCCAGTACTTC. Protein: CASSLEPGTWETQYF.

The chain has TRBV7-6 and TRBJ1-5; the D gene is possibly TRBD1 (5 bases). CDR1 and CDR2 (germline): SGHVS, FNYEAQ. V dropped 1 base and J dropped 5 bases, with 21 bases sitting between them. The length of the CDR3 is 18 residues. The CDR3 loop is CASSLGRGVQVRDQPQHF. The CDR3 DNA sequence: TGTGCCAGCAGCTTAGGGCGAGGGGTACAGGTCCGGGATCAGCCCCAGCATTTT.

The chain employs TRBV29-1 and TRBJ1-3, with D tentatively TRBD1 (5 bases). Trimming shortened V by 7 bases and J by 0 bases, and 10 bases separated the two germline ends. The CDR3 runs 13 residues. Germline V gene lookup returns CDR1 SQVTM and CDR2 ANQGSEA. Here the CDR3 reads CSGTGHSGNTIYF. The CDR3 nucleotides are TGCAGCGGAACAGGCCACTCTGGAAACACCATATATTTT.

The gene calls are TRBV20-1 and TRBJ2-1, with a weak D call TRBD2 (6 bases). CDR1 and CDR2 from the germline V gene are DFQATT and SNEGSKA (reference sequence). This CDR3 has 12 amino acids. V was clipped by 5 bases and J by 4 bases, with 9 bases between them. DNA for the CDR3: TGCAGTGCTCTCCGGGAGTACAATGAGCAGTTCTTC. Protein product: CSALREYNEQFF.

This clonotype was counted between two and nine times. The chain joins TRBV3-1 to TRBJ1-1; D might be TRBD1 (5 bases). Germline assignment: CDR1 LGHDT and CDR2 YNNKEL (reference sequence). Trimming took off 4 bases at V and 0 bases at J, with 18 bases between the two ends. The CDR3 is 17 amino acids. The CDR3: CASSRSPGTDVNTEAFF. CDR3 coding DNA: TGTGCCAGCAGCCGAAGCCCAGGGACGGATGTGAACACTGAAGCTTTCTTT.

In its sample, this clonotype was seen many times. The chain couples TRBV6-5 to TRBJ1-5; no firm D call. The CDR3 has 15 residues. Germline CDR1 and CDR2: MNHEY and SVGAGI. Trimming took 0 bases from V and 0 from J, leaving 6 bases between them. CDR3 amino acids: CASSYSQASNQPQHF. CDR3 coding DNA: TGTGCCAGCAGTTACTCTCAGGCTAGCAATCAGCCCCAGCATTTT.

The chain employs TRBV9 and TRBJ2-1, with TRBD2 matching 14 bases. The CDR3 has 16 amino acids. Germline trimming cut 4 bases from V and 6 bases from J; bases unmatched to any gene: 6. Germline CDR1 reads SGDLS; CDR2 reads YYNGEE. This CDR3 reads CASSTGLAGASNEQFF. The CDR3 DNA is TGTGCCAGCAGCACGGGACTAGCGGGAGCATCCAATGAGCAGTTCTTC.

This clonotype was recorded many times. The genes are TRBV20-1 and TRBJ2-5; D is unclear. The germline V gene has CDR1 DFQATT and CDR2 SNEGSKA (reference sequence). CDR3 length equals 13 residues. V shed 0 bases and J shed 5 bases, with 10 bases lying between them. The CDR3 bases are TGCAGTGCTAGAGAGGTCATAGGCGAGACCCAGTACTTC. Protein sequence: CSAREVIGETQYF.

V usage is TRBV12-3 or TRBV12-4 and J usage is TRBJ1-2; no reliable D call. The CDR3 contains 14 residues. V gave up 5 bases and J gave up 6 bases, with 16 bases separating them. This chain's CDR3 is CASSPDRGLHGYTF. In DNA form, the CDR3 reads TGTGCCAGCAGTCCAGACCGAGGGCTCCATGGCTACACCTTC.

The rearrangement joins TRBV5-4 to TRBJ2-5; possibly TRBD1 for D (6 bases). The CDR3 is 15 residues long. CDR1 and CDR2 from the germline V gene are SGHNT and YYREEE (reference sequence). The germline V and J ends were trimmed by 4 bases and 2 bases, with 15 bases remaining between them. Here the CDR3 reads CASSRRQGSQETQYF. CDR3 bases: TGTGCCAGCAGCCGCCGGCAGGGGAGTCAAGAGACCCAGTACTTC.

At least ten counts were recorded for this clonotype. The CDR3, as DNA: TGCAGCGTTGAAGGCAGGGGCCGAGGCGATATGGAAGCTTTCTTT. Encoded protein: CSVEGRGRGDMEAFF. This sequence joins TRBV29-1 and TRBJ1-1; tentatively, D is TRBD1 (6 bases). The germline V gene has CDR1 SQVTM and CDR2 ANQGSEA. The CDR3 length is 15 residues. Trimming cost V 1 base and J 8 bases, with 20 bases left between them.

This clonotype turned up a few times. V and J are TRBV6-6 and TRBJ1-4; D gene ambiguous. The CDR3 is 15 residues long. The germline V gene encodes CDR1 MNHNY and CDR2 SVGAGI (reference sequence). V was pared by 6 bases and J by 2 bases, with 13 bases between. This chain's CDR3 is CASSRWTMTNEKLFF. CDR3 DNA sequence: TGTGCCAGCAGCAGATGGACGATGACTAATGAAAAACTGTTTTTT.

This chain links TRBV9 with TRBJ2-3; 7 nucleotides match TRBD2. V gave up 2 bases and J gave up 6 bases; unmatched junction bases: 9. CDR1 is SGDLS and CDR2 is YYNGEE in the germline V gene. The CDR3 totals 15 residues. The CDR3 protein is CASSVSGGGADTQYF. In DNA form, the CDR3 reads TGTGCCAGCAGCGTTAGCGGCGGGGGAGCGGATACGCAGTATTTT.

This clonotype turned up a few times. CDR3 in DNA: TGCGCCAGCAGCCTCGGACTAGCGGGATATCAAGATACGCAGTATTTT. Its translation: CASSLGLAGYQDTQYF. The chain employs TRBV5-1 and TRBJ2-3; TRBD2 aligns across 12 bases. Germline CDR1 reads SGHRS; CDR2 reads YFSETQ. Trimming took 4 bases from V and 5 from J; bases not matched to a gene: 8. The length of the CDR3 is 16 residues.

The chain combines TRBV20-1 with TRBJ2-5, with a tentative D call TRBD2 (5 bases). There are 12 residues in the CDR3. The germline gives CDR1 DFQATT, CDR2 SNEGSKA (reference sequence). Trimming stripped 3 bases from V and 4 bases from J, with 9 bases between. The CDR3 here is CSARWELETQYF. The CDR3 DNA follows: TGCAGTGCTAGGTGGGAGCTAGAGACCCAGTACTTC.

This clonotype was counted many times. The V and J genes are TRBV5-1 and TRBJ2-4; D call uncertain. Germline V CDR1 and CDR2: SGHRS, YFSETQ. Trimming shortened V by 0 bases and J by 3 bases, and 13 bases separated the two germline ends. This CDR3 has 16 amino acids. This chain's CDR3 is CASSLDANRGKNIQYF. For the CDR3, the DNA is TGCGCCAGCAGCTTGGATGCGAATCGAGGCAAAAACATTCAGTACTTC.

This clonotype occurred many times. The rearrangement links TRBV20-1 to TRBJ2-5; D is perhaps TRBD1 or TRBD2 (7 bases each). Germline V gene lookup returns CDR1 DFQATT and CDR2 SNEGSKA (reference sequence). The V end was cut by 6 bases, the J end by 1 base, with 12 bases between. The CDR3 is 13 residues long. In DNA, the CDR3 is TGCAGTGCGTCAGGGGGGGGCCAAGAGACCCAGTACTTC. It encodes CSASGGGQETQYF.

This clonotype was observed at least ten times. This chain uses TRBV5-6 with TRBJ2-7; a weak D match, TRBD2 (5 bases). V was shortened by 7 bases and J by 4 bases, with 18 bases between the two germline ends. Germline CDR1 is SGHDT and CDR2 is YYEEEE. The CDR3 spans 14 residues. The CDR3, as DNA: TGTGCCAGCGCCTTCCGGGGTATGGATTACGAGCAGTACTTC. Translating gives CASAFRGMDYEQYF.